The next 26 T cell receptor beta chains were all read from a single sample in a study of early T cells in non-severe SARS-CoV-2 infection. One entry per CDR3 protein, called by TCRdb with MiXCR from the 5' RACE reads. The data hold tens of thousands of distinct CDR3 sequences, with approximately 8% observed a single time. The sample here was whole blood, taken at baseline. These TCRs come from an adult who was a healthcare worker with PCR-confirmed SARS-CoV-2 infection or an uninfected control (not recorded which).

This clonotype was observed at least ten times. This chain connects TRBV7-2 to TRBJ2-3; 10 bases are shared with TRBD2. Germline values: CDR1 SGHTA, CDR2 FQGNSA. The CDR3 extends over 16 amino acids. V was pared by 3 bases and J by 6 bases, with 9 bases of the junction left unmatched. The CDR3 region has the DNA TGTGCCAGCAGCTTGGCGGGACTAGCGACTGGGGATACGCAGTATTTT. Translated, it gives CASSLAGLATGDTQYF.

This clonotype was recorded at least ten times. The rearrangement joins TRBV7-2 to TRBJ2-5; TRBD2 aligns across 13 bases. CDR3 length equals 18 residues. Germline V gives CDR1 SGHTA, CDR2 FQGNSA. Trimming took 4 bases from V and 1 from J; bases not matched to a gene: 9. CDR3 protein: CASSSRLAGGLAQETQYF. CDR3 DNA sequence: TGTGCCAGCAGCTCAAGACTAGCGGGGGGCCTAGCCCAAGAGACCCAGTACTTC.

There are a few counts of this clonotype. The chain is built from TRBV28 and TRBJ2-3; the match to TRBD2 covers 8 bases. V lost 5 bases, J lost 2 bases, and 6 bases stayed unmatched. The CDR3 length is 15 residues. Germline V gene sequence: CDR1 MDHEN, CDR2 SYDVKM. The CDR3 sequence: CASSVTSGFTDTQYF. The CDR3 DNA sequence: TGTGCCAGCAGTGTTACTAGCGGATTCACAGATACGCAGTATTTT.

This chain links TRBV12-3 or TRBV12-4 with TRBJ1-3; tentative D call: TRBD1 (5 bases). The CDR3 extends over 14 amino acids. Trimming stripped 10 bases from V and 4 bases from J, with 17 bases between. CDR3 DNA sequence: TGTGCCACTCGTGGGGGGGAGTCGGGAAACACCATATATTTT. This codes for CATRGGESGNTIYF.

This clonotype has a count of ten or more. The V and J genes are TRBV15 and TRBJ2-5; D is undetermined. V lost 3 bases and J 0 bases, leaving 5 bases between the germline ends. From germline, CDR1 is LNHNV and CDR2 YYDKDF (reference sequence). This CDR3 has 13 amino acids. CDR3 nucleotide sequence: TGTGCCACCAGCAGCTCGTACCAAGAGACCCAGTACTTC. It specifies CATSSSYQETQYF. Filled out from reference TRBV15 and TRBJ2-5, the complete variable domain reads DAMVIQNPRYQVTQFGKPVTLSCSQTLNHNVMYWYQQKSSQAPKLLFHYYDKDFNNEADTPDNFQSRRPNTSFCFLDIRSPGLGDTAMYLCATSSSYQETQYFGPGTRLLVL.

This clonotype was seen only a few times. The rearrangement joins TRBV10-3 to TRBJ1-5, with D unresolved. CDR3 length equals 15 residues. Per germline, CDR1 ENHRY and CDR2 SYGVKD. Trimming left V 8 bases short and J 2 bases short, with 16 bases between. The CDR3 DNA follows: TGTGCCATCCGGGCAGAAAATGGTGGCAATCAGCCCCAGCATTTT. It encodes CAIRAENGGNQPQHF.

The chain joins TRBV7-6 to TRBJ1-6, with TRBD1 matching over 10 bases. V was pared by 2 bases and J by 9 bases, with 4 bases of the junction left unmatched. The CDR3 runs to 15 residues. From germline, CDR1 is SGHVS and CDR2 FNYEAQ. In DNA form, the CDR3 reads TGTGCCAGCAGCTTAAGCCGACAGGGGGCTTCACCCCTCCACTTT. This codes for CASSLSRQGASPLHF.

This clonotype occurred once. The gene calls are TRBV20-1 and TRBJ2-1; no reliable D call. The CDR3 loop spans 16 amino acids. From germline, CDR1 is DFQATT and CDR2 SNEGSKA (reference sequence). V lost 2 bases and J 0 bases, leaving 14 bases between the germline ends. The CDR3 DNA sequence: TGCAGTGCTAGATCATCTTCAGGCGCCTCCTACAATGAGCAGTTCTTC. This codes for CSARSSSGASYNEQFF.

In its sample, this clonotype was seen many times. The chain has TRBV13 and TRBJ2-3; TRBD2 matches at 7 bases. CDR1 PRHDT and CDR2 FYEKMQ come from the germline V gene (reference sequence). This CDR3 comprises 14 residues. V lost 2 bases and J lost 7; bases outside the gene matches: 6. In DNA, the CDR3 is TGTGCCAGCAGCTTAACGGAAGCGGGACATACGCAGTATTTT. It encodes CASSLTEAGHTQYF. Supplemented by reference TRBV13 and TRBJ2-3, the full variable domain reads AAGVIQSPRHLIKEKRETATLKCYPIPRHDTVYWYQQGPGQDPQFLISFYEKMQSDKGSIPDRFSAQQFSDYHSELNMSSLELGDSALYFCASSLTEAGHTQYFGPGTRLTVL.

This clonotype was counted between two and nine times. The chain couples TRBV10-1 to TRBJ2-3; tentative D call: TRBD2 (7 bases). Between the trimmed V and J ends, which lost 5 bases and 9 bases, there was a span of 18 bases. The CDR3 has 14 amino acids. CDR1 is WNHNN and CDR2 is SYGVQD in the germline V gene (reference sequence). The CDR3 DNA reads TGCGCCAGCAGTTGGGGTGCGGGGGCTAGAACGCAGTATTTT. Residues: CASSWGAGARTQYF.

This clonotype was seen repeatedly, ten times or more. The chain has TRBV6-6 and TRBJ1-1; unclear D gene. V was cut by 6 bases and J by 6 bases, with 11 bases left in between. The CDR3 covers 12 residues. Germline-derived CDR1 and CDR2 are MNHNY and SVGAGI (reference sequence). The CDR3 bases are TGTGCCAGCAGCACCGGGATCCCTGAAGCTTTCTTT. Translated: CASSTGIPEAFF.

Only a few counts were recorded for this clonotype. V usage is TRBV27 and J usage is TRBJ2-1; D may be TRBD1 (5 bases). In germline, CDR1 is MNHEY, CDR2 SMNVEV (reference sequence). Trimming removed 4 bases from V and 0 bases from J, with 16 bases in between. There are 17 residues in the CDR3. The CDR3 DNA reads TGTGCCAGCAGTTCTAGGGGTCCGCTGAACTCCTACAATGAGCAGTTCTTC. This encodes CASSSRGPLNSYNEQFF.

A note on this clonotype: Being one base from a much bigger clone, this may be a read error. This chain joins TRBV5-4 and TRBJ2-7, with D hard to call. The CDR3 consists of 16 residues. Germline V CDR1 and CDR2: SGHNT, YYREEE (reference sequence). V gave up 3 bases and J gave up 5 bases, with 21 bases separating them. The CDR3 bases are TGTGCCAGCAGCTCCGTCGACCCCGGACCCTTCAACGAGCAGTACTTC. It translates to CASSSVDPGPFNEQYF.

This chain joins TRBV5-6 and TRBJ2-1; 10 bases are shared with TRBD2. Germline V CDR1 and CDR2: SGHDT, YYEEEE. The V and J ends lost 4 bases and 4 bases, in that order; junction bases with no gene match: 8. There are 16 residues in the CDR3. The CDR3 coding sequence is TGTGCCAGCAGCATCAATAGCGGGGGGATATACAATGAGCAGTTCTTC. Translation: CASSINSGGIYNEQFF.

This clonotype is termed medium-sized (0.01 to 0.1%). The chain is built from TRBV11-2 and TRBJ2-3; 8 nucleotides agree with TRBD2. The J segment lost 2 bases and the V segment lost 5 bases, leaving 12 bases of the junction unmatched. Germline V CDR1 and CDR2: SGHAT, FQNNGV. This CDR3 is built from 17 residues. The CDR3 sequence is CASSPHHGGANTDTQYF. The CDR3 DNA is TGTGCCAGCAGCCCGCACCACGGGGGGGCCAACACAGATACGCAGTATTTT.

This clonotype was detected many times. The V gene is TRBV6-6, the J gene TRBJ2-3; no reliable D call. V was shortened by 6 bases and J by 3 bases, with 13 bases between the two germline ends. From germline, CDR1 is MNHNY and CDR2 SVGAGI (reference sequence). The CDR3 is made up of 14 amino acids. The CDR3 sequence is CASSPIGLTDTQYF. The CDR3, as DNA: TGTGCCAGCAGCCCGATTGGGCTTACAGATACGCAGTATTTT.

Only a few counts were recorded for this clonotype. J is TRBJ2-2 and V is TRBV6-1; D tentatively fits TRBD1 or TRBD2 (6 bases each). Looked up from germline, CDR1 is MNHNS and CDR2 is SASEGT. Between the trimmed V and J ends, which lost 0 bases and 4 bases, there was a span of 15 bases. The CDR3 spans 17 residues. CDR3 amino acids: CASSEAPPGAGTGELFF. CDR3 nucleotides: TGTGCCAGCAGTGAAGCCCCCCCGGGGGCGGGCACCGGGGAGCTGTTTTTT.

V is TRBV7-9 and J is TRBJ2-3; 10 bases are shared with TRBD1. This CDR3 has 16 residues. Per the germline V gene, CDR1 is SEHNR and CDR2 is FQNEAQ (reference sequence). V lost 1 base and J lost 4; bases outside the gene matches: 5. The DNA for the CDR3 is TGTGCCAGCAGCTTAGGGGACAGGGGATTCTCAGATACGCAGTATTTT. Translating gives CASSLGDRGFSDTQYF.

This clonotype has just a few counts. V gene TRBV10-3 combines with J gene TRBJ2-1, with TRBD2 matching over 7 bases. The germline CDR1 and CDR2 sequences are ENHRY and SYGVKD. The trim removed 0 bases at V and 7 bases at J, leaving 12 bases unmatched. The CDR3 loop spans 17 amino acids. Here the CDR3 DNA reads TGTGCCATCAGTGAGTCGCAGGCTAGCGGAGACCTTAATGAGCAGTTCTTC. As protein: CAISESQASGDLNEQFF.

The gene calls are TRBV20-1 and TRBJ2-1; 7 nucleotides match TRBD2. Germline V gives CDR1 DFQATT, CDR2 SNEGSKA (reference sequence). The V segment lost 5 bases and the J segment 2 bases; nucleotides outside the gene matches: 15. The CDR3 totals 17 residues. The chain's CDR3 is CSASSVTGGRAYNEQFF. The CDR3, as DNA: TGCAGTGCTTCAAGTGTCACCGGTGGGAGGGCCTACAATGAGCAGTTCTTC.

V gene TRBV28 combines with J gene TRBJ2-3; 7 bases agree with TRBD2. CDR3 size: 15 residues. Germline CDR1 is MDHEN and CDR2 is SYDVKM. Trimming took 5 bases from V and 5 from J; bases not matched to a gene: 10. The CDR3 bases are TGTGCCAGCAGTCCCTACGGACTAGTTGGAGATACGCAGTATTTT. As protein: CASSPYGLVGDTQYF.

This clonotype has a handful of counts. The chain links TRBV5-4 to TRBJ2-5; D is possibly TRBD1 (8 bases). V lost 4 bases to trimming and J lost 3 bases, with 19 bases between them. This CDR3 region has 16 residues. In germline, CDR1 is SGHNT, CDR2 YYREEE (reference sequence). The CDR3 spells CASSRMTGEGEETQYF. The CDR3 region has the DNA TGTGCCAGCAGCAGAATGACAGGGGAGGGCGAAGAGACCCAGTACTTC.

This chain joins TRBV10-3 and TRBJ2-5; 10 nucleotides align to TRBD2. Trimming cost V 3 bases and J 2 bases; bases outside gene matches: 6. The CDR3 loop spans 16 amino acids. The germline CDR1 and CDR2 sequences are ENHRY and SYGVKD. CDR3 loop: CAISDSLAGAQETQYF. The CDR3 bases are TGTGCCATCAGTGATAGTCTAGCGGGGGCTCAAGAGACCCAGTACTTC.

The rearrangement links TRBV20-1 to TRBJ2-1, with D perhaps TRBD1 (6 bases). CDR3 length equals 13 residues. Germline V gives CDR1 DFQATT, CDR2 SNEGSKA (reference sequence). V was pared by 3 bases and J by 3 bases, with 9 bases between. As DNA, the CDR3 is TGCAGTGCTAGTCCAGGGGACTACAATGAGCAGTTCTTC. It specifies CSASPGDYNEQFF.

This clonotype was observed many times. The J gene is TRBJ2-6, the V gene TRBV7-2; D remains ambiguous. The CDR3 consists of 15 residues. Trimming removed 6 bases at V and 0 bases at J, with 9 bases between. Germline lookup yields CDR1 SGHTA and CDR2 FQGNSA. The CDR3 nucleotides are TGTGCCAGCAGTCTTAGGAGCTCTGGGGCCAACGTCCTGACTTTC. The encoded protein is CASSLRSSGANVLTF.

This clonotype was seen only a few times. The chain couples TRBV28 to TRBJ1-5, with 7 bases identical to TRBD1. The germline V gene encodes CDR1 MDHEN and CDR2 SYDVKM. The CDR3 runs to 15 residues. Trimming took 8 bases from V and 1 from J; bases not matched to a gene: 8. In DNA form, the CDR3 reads TGTGCCAGCTTGATTATGGGACAGAGCAATCAGCCCCAGCATTTT. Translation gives CASLIMGQSNQPQHF.